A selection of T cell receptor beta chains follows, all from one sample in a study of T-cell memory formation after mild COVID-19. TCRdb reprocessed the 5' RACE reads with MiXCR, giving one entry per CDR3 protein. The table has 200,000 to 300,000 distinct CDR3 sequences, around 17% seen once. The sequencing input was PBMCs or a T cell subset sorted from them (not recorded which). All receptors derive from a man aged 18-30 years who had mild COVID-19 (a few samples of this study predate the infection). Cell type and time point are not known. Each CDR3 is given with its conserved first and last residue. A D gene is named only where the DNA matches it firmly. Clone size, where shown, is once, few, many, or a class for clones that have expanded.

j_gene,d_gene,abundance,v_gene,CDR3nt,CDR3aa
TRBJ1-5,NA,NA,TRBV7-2,TGTGCCAGCAGCTTACGGGTTGGAAATCAGCCCCAGCATTTT,CASSLRVGNQPQHF
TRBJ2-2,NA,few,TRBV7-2,TGTGCCAGCAGCTTAGCCGGGACAACCGGGGAGCTGTTTTTT,CASSLAGTTGELFF
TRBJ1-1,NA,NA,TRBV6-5,TGTGCCAGCAGTTACAGTGAGGGGAACACTGAAGCTTTCTTT,CASSYSEGNTEAFF
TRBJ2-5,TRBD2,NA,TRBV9,TGTGCCAGCAGCGTAGGAATCGGGGGGGCCCAAGAGACCCAGTACTTC,CASSVGIGGAQETQYF
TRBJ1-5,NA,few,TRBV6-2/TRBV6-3,TGTGCCAGCGGTTACCAGGGGAGCAATCAGCCCCAGCATTTT,CASGYQGSNQPQHF
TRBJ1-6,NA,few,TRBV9,TGTGCCAGCAGCCCCCTCCCCGTTTCACCCCTCCACTTT,CASSPLPVSPLHF
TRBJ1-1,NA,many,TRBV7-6,TGTGCCAGCAGCTTAGACGCCTCGGGGGACACTGAAGCTTTCTTT,CASSLDASGDTEAFF
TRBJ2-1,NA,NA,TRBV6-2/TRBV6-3,TGTGCCAGCAGCCGTATCAAGGGTATACACAATGAGCAGTTCTTC,CASSRIKGIHNEQFF
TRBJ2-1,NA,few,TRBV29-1,TGCACCATTCGACGGGACTACAATGAGCAGTTCTTC,CTIRRDYNEQFF
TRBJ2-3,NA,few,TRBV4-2,TGTGCCAGCAGCCAAGCAGTCTTCTTGGCTAACACAGATACGCAGTATTTT,CASSQAVFLANTDTQYF
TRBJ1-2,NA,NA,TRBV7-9,TGTGCCAGCAGCCCCCCTCGATCTTTCTATGGCTACACCTTC,CASSPPRSFYGYTF
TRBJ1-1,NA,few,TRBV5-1,TGCGCCAGCAGCTGGGACCCGAGTGGTAACACTGAAGCTTTCTTT,CASSWDPSGNTEAFF
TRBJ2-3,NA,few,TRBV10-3,TGTGCCATCAGGGGCCGGGTCGTTTCGGATACGCAGTATTTT,CAIRGRVVSDTQYF
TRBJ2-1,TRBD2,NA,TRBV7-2,TGTGCCAGCAGCTCGGGACTAAACAATGAGCAGTTCTTC,CASSSGLNNEQFF
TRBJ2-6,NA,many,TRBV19,TGTGCCAGTAGCAGCAGGGGTTCTGGGGCCAACGTCCTGACTTTC,CASSSRGSGANVLTF
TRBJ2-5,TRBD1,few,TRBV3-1,TGTGCCAGTACAGGGGTCCAAGAGACCCAGTACTTC,CASTGVQETQYF